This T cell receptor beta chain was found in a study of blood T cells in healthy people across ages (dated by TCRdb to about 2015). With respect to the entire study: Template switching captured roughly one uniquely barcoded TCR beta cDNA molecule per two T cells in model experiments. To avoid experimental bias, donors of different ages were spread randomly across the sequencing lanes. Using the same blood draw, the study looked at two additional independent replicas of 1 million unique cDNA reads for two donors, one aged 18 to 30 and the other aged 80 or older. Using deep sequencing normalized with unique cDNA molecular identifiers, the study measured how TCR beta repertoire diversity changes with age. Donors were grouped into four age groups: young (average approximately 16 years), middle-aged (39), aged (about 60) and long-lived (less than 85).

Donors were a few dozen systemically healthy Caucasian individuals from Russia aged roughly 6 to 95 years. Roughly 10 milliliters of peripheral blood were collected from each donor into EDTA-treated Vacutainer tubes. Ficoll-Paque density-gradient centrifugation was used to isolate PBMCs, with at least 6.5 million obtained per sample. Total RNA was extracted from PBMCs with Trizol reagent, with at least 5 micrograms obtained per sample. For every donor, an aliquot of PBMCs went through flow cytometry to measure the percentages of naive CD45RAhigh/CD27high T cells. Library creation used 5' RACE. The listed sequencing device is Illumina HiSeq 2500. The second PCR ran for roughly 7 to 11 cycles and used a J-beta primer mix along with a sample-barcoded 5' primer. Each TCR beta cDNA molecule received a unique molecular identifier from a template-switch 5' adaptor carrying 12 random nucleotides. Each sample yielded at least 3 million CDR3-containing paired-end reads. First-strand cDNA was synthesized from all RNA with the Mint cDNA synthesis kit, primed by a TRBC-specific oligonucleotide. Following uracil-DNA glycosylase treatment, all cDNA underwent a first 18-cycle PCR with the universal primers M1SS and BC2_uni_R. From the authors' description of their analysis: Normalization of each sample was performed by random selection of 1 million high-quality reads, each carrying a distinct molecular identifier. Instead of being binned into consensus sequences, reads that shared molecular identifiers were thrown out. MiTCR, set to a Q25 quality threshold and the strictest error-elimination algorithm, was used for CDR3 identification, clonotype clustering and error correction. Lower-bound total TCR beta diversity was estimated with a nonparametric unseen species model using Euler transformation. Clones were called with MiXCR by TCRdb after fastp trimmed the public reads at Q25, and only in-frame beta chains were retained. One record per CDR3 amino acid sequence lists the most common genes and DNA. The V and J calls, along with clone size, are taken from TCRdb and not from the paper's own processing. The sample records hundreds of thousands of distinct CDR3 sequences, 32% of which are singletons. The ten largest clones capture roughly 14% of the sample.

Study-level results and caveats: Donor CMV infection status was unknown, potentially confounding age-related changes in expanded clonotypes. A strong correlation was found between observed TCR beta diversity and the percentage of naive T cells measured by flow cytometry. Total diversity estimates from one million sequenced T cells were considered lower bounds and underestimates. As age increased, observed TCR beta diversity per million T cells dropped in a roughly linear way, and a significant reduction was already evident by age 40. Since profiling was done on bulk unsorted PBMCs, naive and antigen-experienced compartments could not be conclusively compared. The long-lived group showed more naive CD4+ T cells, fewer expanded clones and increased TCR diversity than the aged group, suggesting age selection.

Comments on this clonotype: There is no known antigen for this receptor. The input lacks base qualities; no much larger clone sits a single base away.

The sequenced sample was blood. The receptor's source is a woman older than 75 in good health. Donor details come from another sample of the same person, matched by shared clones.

The CDR3 protein: CSAMGLGGVGYNEQFF. The DNA is as follows: TGCAGTGCGATGGGACTGGGGGGCGTAGGGTACAATGAGCAGTTCTTC. The chain is assembled from TRBV20-1 and TRBJ2-1; the D gene assignment is perhaps TRBD1 or TRBD2, with each matching 6 bases. From the cysteine through the phenylalanine, the CDR3 covers 16 amino acids. CDR3 DNA only is kept here, 48 bases in frame from base 1. V sheds 6 bases and J sheds 4 bases, leaving 22 bases between their ends. CDR1 and CDR2 (DFQATT, SNEGSKA) derive from the germline V gene (reference sequence).